The 9 T cell receptor beta chains below come from one sample, sequenced in a study of identifying expanded T cells in peripheral blood. Clones were sequenced by immunoSEQ multiplex PCR, and TCRdb holds only the in-frame ones, with some missing. The sample yields around 100,000 clones, 88% seen once. Source material: blood. Every receptor here comes from a person aged 18-70 years in good health.

J is TRBJ1-2 and V is TRBV10-3; TRBD1 aligns across 8 bases. J was trimmed by 0 bases and V by 4 bases; bases with no gene match: 4. CDR1 is ENHRY and CDR2 is SYGVKD in the germline V gene. The CDR3 length is 15 residues. The CDR3, as DNA: TGTGCCATCAGTGGGGGACAGGTAGCTAACTATGGCTACACCTTC. This translates into CAISGGQVANYGYTF.

The V call is TRBV29-1, the J call TRBJ2-7; D might be TRBD2 (6 bases). The CDR3 contains 13 residues. Trimming shortened V by 3 bases and J by 6 bases, and 15 bases separated the two germline ends. Germline assignment: CDR1 SQVTM and CDR2 ANQGSEA. The CDR3 nucleotides are TGCAGCGTTGAGCTCCGGGACTTTCGCGAGCAGTACTTC. The encoded protein is CSVELRDFREQYF.

This clone showed up just once. The rearrangement links TRBV6-5 to TRBJ2-7, with 11 bases matching TRBD1. V was pared by 6 bases and J by 6 bases, with 7 bases of the junction left unmatched. Germline V gives CDR1 MNHEY, CDR2 SVGAGI. The CDR3 is 14 amino acids. The CDR3 sequence: CASSRPGQGGEQYF. The CDR3 nucleotides read TGTGCCAGCAGCCGACCGGGACAGGGGGGCGAGCAGTACTTC.

The rearrangement joins TRBV5-5 to TRBJ1-1, with D maybe TRBD1 (5 bases). CDR1 SGHKS and CDR2 YYEKEE come from the germline V gene (reference sequence). V was clipped by 4 bases and J by 1 base, with 11 bases between them. This CDR3 comprises 14 residues. CDR3 coding DNA: TGTGCCAGCAGCCAGGGCGTGGGGAACACTGAAGCTTTCTTT. Translating gives CASSQGVGNTEAFF.

The chain recombines TRBV4-2 with TRBJ2-7; D not certain. This CDR3 contains 14 residues. The germline V and J ends were trimmed by 0 bases and 0 bases, with 6 bases remaining between them. Germline assignment: CDR1 LGHNA and CDR2 YNFKEQ. The CDR3 region is CASSQERISYEQYF. The CDR3 bases are TGTGCCAGCAGCCAAGAGCGCATCTCCTACGAGCAGTACTTC.

The chain recombines TRBV7-3 with TRBJ2-3; 7 nucleotides align to TRBD2. This CDR3 has 15 residues. The germline gives CDR1 SGHTA, CDR2 FQGTGA. V lost 5 bases and J lost 2; bases outside the gene matches: 7. CDR3 sequence: CASSEGGGATDTQYF. The CDR3 DNA reads as TGTGCCAGCAGCGAGGGCGGGGGTGCCACAGATACGCAGTATTTT.

The chain carries TRBV19 and TRBJ2-3; 16 nucleotides match TRBD2. The CDR3 has 17 residues. Trimming cost V 5 bases and J 6 bases; bases outside gene matches: 8. The germline V gene has CDR1 LNHDA and CDR2 SQIVND (reference sequence). The CDR3 nucleotides are TGTGCCAGTAGTGACGGGACTAGCGGGGGGGCCCGGGATACGCAGTATTTT. This sequence encodes CASSDGTSGGARDTQYF.

The chain combines TRBV2 with TRBJ2-5, with TRBD1 identical over 9 bases. CDR1 SNHLY and CDR2 FYNNEI come from the germline V gene. J was trimmed by 2 bases and V by 5 bases; bases with no gene match: 6. There are 15 residues in the CDR3. The CDR3 reads CASSPGTGTQETQYF. DNA of the CDR3: TGTGCCAGCAGTCCAGGGACAGGGACACAAGAGACCCAGTACTTC.

Comments on this clone: The same CDR3 can be traced to other DNA sequences in this sample. This chain links TRBV5-1 with TRBJ1-1; D not certain. The V and J ends lost 2 bases and 5 bases respectively, with 7 bases between them. The V gene's germline CDR1 is SGHRS and CDR2 YFSETQ. CDR3 length: 12 amino acids. Here the CDR3 DNA reads TGCGCCAGCAGCTTAGGAACTACTGAAGCTTTCTTT. Encoded protein: CASSLGTTEAFF.